These 18 T cell receptor beta chains were sequenced from one sample in a study of T cell responses to AZD1222 COVID-19 vaccine. Sequenced by immunoSEQ multiplex PCR; TCRdb stores in-frame clones only, minus some. The sample has around 140,000 clones; roughly nine tenths are singletons. Here the sequenced sample was peripheral blood, taken on day 0 of AZD1222 vaccination. The receptors originated from an adult in good health.

V gene TRBV28 combines with J gene TRBJ1-2; no reliable D call. Deletions cut 4 bases from V and 6 bases from J, with 12 bases between. CDR1 MDHEN and CDR2 SYDVKM come from the germline V gene. CDR3 length: 13 amino acids. The CDR3 DNA follows: TGTGCCAGCAGTTACCGCGGTCGGAATGGCTACACCTTC. As protein: CASSYRGRNGYTF.

Written as DNA, the CDR3 is TGTGCCAGCAGTTCCACACTAAACTATGGCTACACCTTC. It translates to CASSSTLNYGYTF. The rearrangement joins TRBV6-5 to TRBJ1-2; the D is unclear. Germline V gene sequence: CDR1 MNHEY, CDR2 SVGAGI. The ends were cut back, 4 bases at V and 2 bases at J, with 8 bases in the middle. The CDR3 sequence is 13 residues long.

V and J are TRBV30 and TRBJ1-4; D is uncertain. With 5 bases removed from V and 0 bases from J, the gap between germline ends came to 7 bases. Germline assignment: CDR1 GTSNPN and CDR2 SVGIG (reference sequence). The CDR3 loop spans 13 amino acids. CDR3 DNA: TGTGCCTGGCGCCCAGCAACTAATGAAAAACTGTTTTTT. It encodes CAWRPATNEKLFF. The full variable domain, rest sourced from reference TRBV30 and TRBJ1-4, is SQTIHQWPATLVQPVGSPLSLECTVEGTSNPNLYWYRQAAGRGLQLLFYSVGIGQISSEVPQNLSASRPQDRQFILSSKKLLLSDSGFYLCAWRPATNEKLFFGSGTQLSVL.

The rearrangement joins TRBV11-2 to TRBJ1-3; D unresolved. The V end lost 1 base, the J end lost 4 bases, and 23 bases lay between the germline ends. The CDR3 is made up of 19 amino acids. Germline V gene sequence: CDR1 SGHAT, CDR2 FQNNGV. This CDR3 reads CASSLAFRGPLSTGNTIYF. CDR3 DNA: TGTGCCAGCAGCTTAGCCTTTCGAGGACCGCTGTCTACGGGAAACACCATATATTTT. Filled out from reference TRBV11-2 and TRBJ1-3, the complete variable domain reads EAGVAQSPRYKIIEKRQSVAFWCNPISGHATLYWYQQILGQGPKLLIQFQNNGVVDDSQLPKDRFSAERLKGVDSTLKIQPAKLEDSAVYLCASSLAFRGPLSTGNTIYFGEGSWLTVV.

The CDR3: CASSFLQAVGNTIYF. CDR3 bases: TGTGCCAGCAGCTTCTTACAGGCCGTCGGAAACACCATATATTTT. This chain connects TRBV7-9 to TRBJ1-3; tentative D call: TRBD1 (5 bases). V was cut by 3 bases and J by 4 bases, with 13 bases left in between. Germline lookup yields CDR1 SEHNR and CDR2 FQNEAQ (reference sequence). This CDR3 has 15 residues.

J is TRBJ2-2 and V is TRBV10-3; 9 bases line up with TRBD1. With V trimmed by 5 bases and J by 11 bases, 18 bases remained unmatched. The CDR3 has 17 amino acids. Germline CDR1 is ENHRY and CDR2 is SYGVKD. This CDR3 reads CAISQLNLQGAGGELFF. The CDR3 coding sequence is TGTGCCATCAGTCAGCTTAACCTACAGGGGGCAGGGGGAGAGCTGTTTTTT.

The chain uses TRBV3-1 (or the pseudogene TRBV3-2) and TRBJ2-3, with D perhaps TRBD2 (5 bases). V was shortened by 4 bases and J by 2 bases, with 13 bases between the two germline ends. This CDR3 comprises 15 residues. CDR1 and CDR2 (germline): LGHDT, YNNKEL (reference sequence). The CDR3 DNA sequence: TGTGCCAGCAGCCGTCGGGAAACTATCACAGATACGCAGTATTTT. Translated: CASSRRETITDTQYF.

The rearrangement joins TRBV19 to TRBJ2-1, with 9 bases fitting TRBD1. Germline lookup yields CDR1 LNHDA and CDR2 SQIVND (reference sequence). V was pared by 3 bases and J by 6 bases, with 6 bases of the junction left unmatched. This CDR3 region has 15 residues. The CDR3 loop is CASSIFGTGINEQFF. The CDR3 DNA reads TGTGCCAGTAGTATCTTCGGGACAGGGATCAATGAGCAGTTCTTC.

The gene calls are TRBV11-1 and TRBJ2-5; TRBD2 matches at 10 bases. V shed 3 bases, J shed 4 bases, and the junction held 5 bases outside the gene matches. The germline gives CDR1 SGHAT, CDR2 FQDESV (reference sequence). This CDR3 is built from 15 residues. This CDR3 is CASSFLAGVGETQYF. As DNA, the CDR3 is TGTGCCAGCAGCTTCCTAGCGGGAGTGGGAGAGACCCAGTACTTC.

This chain joins TRBV4-1 and TRBJ1-3; TRBD1 is a possible D gene (5 bases). Trimming took off 1 base at V and 2 bases at J, with 12 bases between the two ends. The CDR3 is made up of 16 amino acids. Germline V CDR1 and CDR2: MGHRA, YSYEKL. CDR3 DNA sequence: TGCGCCAGCAGCCAAGGGATCCCGGGGCCTGGAAACACCATATATTTT. Translated, it gives CASSQGIPGPGNTIYF.

This chain joins TRBV7-6 and TRBJ2-7, with D perhaps matching TRBD1 (5 bases). V lost 0 bases and J 2 bases, leaving 11 bases between the germline ends. The CDR3 sequence is 15 residues long. Germline V gene data show CDR1 as SGHVS and CDR2 as FNYEAQ. This CDR3 reads CASSLALDSPYEQYF. The DNA of the CDR3 is TGTGCCAGCAGCTTAGCGCTTGACAGCCCCTACGAGCAGTACTTC.

The chain employs TRBV7-9 and TRBJ2-7, with 8 nucleotides matching TRBD2. This CDR3 comprises 14 residues. J lost 0 bases, V lost 5 bases, and 3 bases had no gene match. Looked up from germline, CDR1 is SEHNR and CDR2 is FQNEAQ (reference sequence). CDR3 protein: CASSHSGGSYEQYF. CDR3 nucleotides: TGTGCCAGCAGCCACAGCGGGGGCTCCTACGAGCAGTACTTC.

This chain joins TRBV5-1 and TRBJ1-3; 8 nucleotides align to TRBD1. CDR1 and CDR2 (germline): SGHRS, YFSETQ. The V segment lost 4 bases and the J segment 0 bases; nucleotides outside the gene matches: 6. CDR3 length: 16 residues. The CDR3 spells CASSETGASSGNTIYF. The CDR3 nucleotides read TGCGCCAGCAGCGAGACAGGGGCGAGCTCTGGAAACACCATATATTTT.

This sequence joins TRBV27 and TRBJ1-6, with D possibly being TRBD1 (5 bases). V was pared by 5 bases and J by 9 bases, with 17 bases between. The germline CDR1 and CDR2 sequences are MNHEY and SMNVEV (reference sequence). The CDR3 has 15 residues. The CDR3 DNA reads as TGTGCCAGCAGTGTAGGGGTGGATTTGTTTTCACCCCTCCACTTT. Protein sequence: CASSVGVDLFSPLHF.

The chain couples TRBV9 to TRBJ2-4; 8 bases fit TRBD2. V lost 4 bases to trimming and J lost 5 bases; unmatched junction nucleotides: 5. Germline V gene lookup returns CDR1 SGDLS and CDR2 YYNGEE. The length of the CDR3 is 14 residues. DNA of the CDR3: TGTGCCAGCAGCCCTAGCGGGTCCCAAAACATTCAGTACTTC. Amino acid sequence: CASSPSGSQNIQYF.

The CDR3 loop is CASSLGLAGEHEQYF. CDR3 nucleotides: TGTGCCAGCAGTTTGGGCCTAGCGGGAGAACACGAGCAGTACTTC. The J gene is TRBJ2-7, the V gene TRBV28; 10 positions match TRBD2. The CDR3 contains 15 residues. Unmatched junction bases numbered 7, after V lost 3 bases and J lost 5 bases. Per the germline V gene, CDR1 is MDHEN and CDR2 is SYDVKM.

The rearrangement links TRBV5-4 to TRBJ2-1; 10 nucleotides match TRBD2. The trim removed 4 bases at V and 6 bases at J, leaving 7 bases unmatched. The CDR3 has 15 amino acids. Per the germline V gene, CDR1 is SGHNT and CDR2 is YYREEE (reference sequence). Here the CDR3 DNA reads TGTGCCAGCAGCCATGGTCCTAGCGGGGGCAATGAGCAGTTCTTC. Residues: CASSHGPSGGNEQFF.

The V call is TRBV7-6, the J call TRBJ1-1; no clear D gene. This CDR3 contains 14 residues. The germline CDR1 and CDR2 sequences are SGHVS and FNYEAQ. Trimming shortened V by 2 bases and J by 1 base, and 8 bases separated the two germline ends. The CDR3 DNA sequence: TGTGCCAGCAGCTTACTATCAGCGAACACTGAAGCTTTCTTT. Translating it yields CASSLLSANTEAFF.